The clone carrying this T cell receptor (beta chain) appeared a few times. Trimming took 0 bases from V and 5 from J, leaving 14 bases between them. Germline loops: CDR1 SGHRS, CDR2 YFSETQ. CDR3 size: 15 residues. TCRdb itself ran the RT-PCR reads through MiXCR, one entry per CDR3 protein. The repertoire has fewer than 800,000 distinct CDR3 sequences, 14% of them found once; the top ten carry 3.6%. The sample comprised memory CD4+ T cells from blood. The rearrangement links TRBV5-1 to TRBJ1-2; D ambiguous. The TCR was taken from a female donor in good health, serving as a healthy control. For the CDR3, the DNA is TGCGCCAGCAGCTTGGAGTACGGCTCAACGTATGGCTACACCTTC. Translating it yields CASSLEYGSTYGYTF. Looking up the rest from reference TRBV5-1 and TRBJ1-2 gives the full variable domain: KAGVTQTPRYLIKTRGQQVTLSCSPISGHRSVSWYQQTPGQGLQFLFEYFSETQRNKGNFPGRFSGRQFSNSRSEMNVSTLELGDSALYLCASSLEYGSTYGYTFGSGTRLTVV.